This entry lists 32 T cell receptor beta chains sequenced from one sample in a study of graft-versus-host responses after intestinal transplantation. Produced via immunoSEQ multiplex PCR; TCRdb's table is partial and in-frame only. The sample lists 57,000 or so clones; around nine tenths were seen once. This specimen consisted of PBMCs, obtained around 120 days after intestinal transplantation. The receptors stem from a human patient who received an intestinal transplant, so some T cells may come from the graft donor.

Concerning this clone: The junction and the germline gene differ at one end; a read error may be behind it. The rearrangement joins TRBV14 to TRBJ2-1, with TRBD2 identical over 14 bases. CDR3 length equals 13 residues. The germline CDR1 and CDR2 sequences are SGHDN and FVKESK. DNA for the CDR3: TGTGCCAGCAGCCAAGGGGGACTAGCGGGGGAGCTCTTC. This gives the protein CASSQGGLAGELF.

This clone occurred once. The chain links TRBV28 to TRBJ1-5; TRBD1 agrees at 12 bases. The CDR3 has 19 residues. The V segment lost 7 bases and the J segment 0 bases; nucleotides outside the gene matches: 13. The germline gives CDR1 MDHEN, CDR2 SYDVKM. Here the CDR3 DNA reads TGTGCCAGCACCCCTGGAGGGGACAGGGGGCCTTATAGCAATCAGCCCCAGCATTTT. Translating gives CASTPGGDRGPYSNQPQHF.

The rearrangement joins TRBV14 to TRBJ2-7; TRBD1 matches at 9 bases. Germline V gene data show CDR1 as SGHDN and CDR2 as FVKESK. This CDR3 has 14 residues. The junction had 3 bases not matched to a gene; V was cut back by 4 bases and J by 2 bases. CDR3: CASSLRQGAYEQYF. The CDR3, as DNA: TGTGCCAGCAGCCTTCGACAGGGGGCCTACGAGCAGTACTTC.

The J gene is TRBJ2-7, the V gene TRBV5-1; 10 positions match TRBD1. Germline loops: CDR1 SGHRS, CDR2 YFSETQ. The junction had 10 bases not matched to a gene; V was cut back by 2 bases and J by 5 bases. The CDR3 spans 16 residues. CDR3 sequence reads: CASSFTPTGGLNEQYF. The CDR3 bases are TGCGCCAGCAGCTTCACCCCGACAGGGGGCTTGAACGAGCAGTACTTC.

The rearrangement links TRBV28 to TRBJ2-4, with TRBD1 matching over 8 bases. CDR3 length: 16 amino acids. J gave up 4 bases and V 1 base, and 6 bases lay outside the gene matches. The V gene's germline CDR1 is MDHEN and CDR2 SYDVKM. The CDR3 region is CASSLFGTGLKNIQYF. The CDR3 DNA reads as TGTGCCAGCAGTTTATTCGGGACAGGATTAAAAAACATTCAGTACTTC.

The chain combines TRBV27 with TRBJ1-4; 10 bases are a match to TRBD1. This CDR3 is 16 amino acids long. Germline V gene sequence: CDR1 MNHEY, CDR2 SMNVEV (reference sequence). The trim removed 5 bases at V and 2 bases at J, leaving 5 bases unmatched. CDR3 loop: CASSPRTGGTNEKLFF. The CDR3 DNA reads as TGTGCCAGCAGTCCCCGGACAGGGGGTACTAATGAAAAACTGTTTTTT.

In DNA form, the CDR3 reads TGCGCCAGCAGCCCTTGGGACAGGGTGTCAGATACGCAGTATTTT. Its translation: CASSPWDRVSDTQYF. The rearrangement uses TRBV4-1 and TRBJ2-3; 9 bases map to TRBD1. Germline loops: CDR1 MGHRA, CDR2 YSYEKL. V lost 4 bases, J lost 4 bases, and 6 bases stayed unmatched. This CDR3 region has 15 residues.

This chain connects TRBV6-7 to TRBJ2-1; the match to TRBD2 covers 7 bases. Being an ORF, TRBV6-7 has a function that is uncertain. The CDR3 covers 18 residues. Trimming removed 2 bases from V and 5 bases from J; junction bases left unmatched: 15. The CDR3 here is CASSYPGRRASGDNEQFF. CDR3 nucleotides: TGTGCCAGCAGTTACCCAGGGAGGAGGGCTAGCGGCGACAATGAGCAGTTCTTC.

The J gene is TRBJ2-7, the V gene TRBV6-9; D is undetermined. V was pared by 4 bases and J by 2 bases, with 6 bases between. The CDR3 covers 12 residues. Germline V gene data show CDR1 as MNHGY and CDR2 as SVAAGI. The CDR3 coding sequence is TGTGCCAGCAGTTTTCGAGCCTACGAGCAGTACTTC. This encodes CASSFRAYEQYF.

The CDR3 loop reads CASSWDRGRWETQYF. The DNA of the CDR3 is TGTGCCAGCAGTTGGGACAGGGGGCGATGGGAGACCCAGTACTTC. The J gene is TRBJ2-5, the V gene TRBV6-1; 12 bases agree with TRBD1. This CDR3 comprises 15 residues. J was trimmed by 5 bases and V by 5 bases; bases with no gene match: 6. The V gene's germline CDR1 is MNHNS and CDR2 SASEGT.

V and J are TRBV28 and TRBJ1-6; D perhaps matches TRBD1 (6 bases). CDR1 and CDR2 (germline): MDHEN, SYDVKM. Deletions cut 5 bases from V and 3 bases from J, with 8 bases between. The CDR3 is 14 residues long. CDR3 protein: CASSLQGYNSPLHF. The CDR3 DNA follows: TGTGCCAGCAGTCTACAGGGCTATAATTCACCCCTCCACTTT.

The chain employs TRBV6-1 and TRBJ1-2, with D hard to call. Trimming shortened V by 10 bases and J by 1 base, and 13 bases separated the two germline ends. The CDR3 totals 13 residues. Germline values: CDR1 MNHNS, CDR2 SASEGT. The DNA of the CDR3 is TGTGCCATTCGGGAAGACCTTAACTATGGCTACACCTTC. The encoded protein is CAIREDLNYGYTF.

The CDR3 sequence: CASSLGSPGADTQYF. The CDR3 DNA reads TGTGCCAGCAGCTTGGGTAGCCCTGGCGCAGATACGCAGTATTTT. The chain couples TRBV5-4 to TRBJ2-3; D unclear. The V end was cut by 0 bases, the J end by 4 bases, with 12 bases between. The germline gives CDR1 SGHNT, CDR2 YYREEE (reference sequence). The CDR3 totals 15 residues. The variable domain in full, with the rest retrieved from reference TRBV5-4 and TRBJ2-3, is ETGVTQSPTHLIKTRGQQVTLRCSSQSGHNTVSWYQQALGQGPQFIFQYYREEENGRGNFPPRFSGLQFPNYSSELNVNALELDDSALYLCASSLGSPGADTQYFGPGTRLTVL.

The genes are TRBV6-1 and TRBJ2-1; 15 nucleotides line up with TRBD2. The J segment lost 5 bases and the V segment lost 2 bases, leaving 4 bases of the junction unmatched. CDR3 size: 17 residues. Looked up from germline, CDR1 is MNHNS and CDR2 is SASEGT. DNA of the CDR3: TGTGCCAGCAGTGAATCGGGACTAGCGGGGGGCCACAATGAGCAGTTCTTC. Protein product: CASSESGLAGGHNEQFF.

CDR3 sequence: CASSRTSGGYEQYF. In nucleotides, the CDR3 is TGTGCCAGCAGCCGCACCTCAGGGGGCTACGAGCAGTACTTC. The chain has TRBV7-6 and TRBJ2-7; 7 bases agree with TRBD1. Germline CDR1 reads SGHVS; CDR2 reads FNYEAQ. The trim removed 5 bases at V and 3 bases at J, leaving 7 bases unmatched. CDR3 length: 14 residues.

Note on this clone: Other DNA sequences of this sample code for an identical CDR3. The chain is built from TRBV4-1 and TRBJ2-1, with TRBD1 matching 10 bases. Germline loops: CDR1 MGHRA, CDR2 YSYEKL. This CDR3 has 15 residues. The trim removed 4 bases at V and 8 bases at J, leaving 8 bases unmatched. CDR3 amino acids: CASSLRDRGLDEQFF. In nucleotides, the CDR3 is TGCGCCAGCAGCCTCCGGGACAGGGGATTGGATGAGCAGTTCTTC.

V is TRBV18 and J is TRBJ1-4; D is possibly TRBD1 (6 bases). This CDR3 is 15 amino acids long. CDR1 and CDR2 from the germline V gene are KGHSH and LQKENI. Between the trimmed V and J ends, which lost 4 bases and 5 bases, there was a span of 14 bases. The CDR3 bases are TGTGCCAGCTCACAAACAGGGTTGACCAATGAAAAACTGTTTTTT. Protein product: CASSQTGLTNEKLFF. Based on the CDR3 plus reference TRBV18 and TRBJ1-4, the full variable domain is NAGVMQNPRHLVRRRGQEARLRCSPMKGHSHVYWYRQLPEEGLKFMVYLQKENIIDESGMPKERFSAEFPKEGPSILRIQQVVRGDSAAYFCASSQTGLTNEKLFFGSGTQLSVL.

V usage is TRBV7-8 and J usage is TRBJ1-5; D ambiguous. The CDR3 spans 14 residues. Germline CDR1 reads SGHVS; CDR2 reads FQNEAQ. The V end lost 4 bases, the J end lost 4 bases, and 11 bases lay between the germline ends. The CDR3 here is CASSSGWVNQPQHF. The CDR3 DNA sequence: TGTGCCAGCAGCTCGGGATGGGTTAATCAGCCCCAGCATTTT.

In its sample, this clone was seen a few times. The V and J genes are TRBV19 and TRBJ2-6, with D perhaps matching TRBD1 or TRBD2 (5 bases each). The CDR3 totals 14 residues. Trimming cost V 3 bases and J 3 bases, with 6 bases left between them. Germline V gene lookup returns CDR1 LNHDA and CDR2 SQIVND (reference sequence). The CDR3 bases are TGTGCCAGTAGTATGGGGGATGGGGCCAACGTCCTGACTTTC. Translating it yields CASSMGDGANVLTF.

V is TRBV13 and J is TRBJ2-5; TRBD2 agrees at 8 bases. Per the germline V gene, CDR1 is PRHDT and CDR2 is FYEKMQ (reference sequence). Trimming cost V 2 bases and J 5 bases; bases outside gene matches: 7. CDR3 size: 15 residues. For the CDR3, the DNA is TGTGCCAGCAGCTTAAGGACTAGCTGGGGGGAGACCCAGTACTTC. Translation: CASSLRTSWGETQYF.

This chain uses TRBV7-9 with TRBJ2-3; a possible D gene is TRBD1 (5 bases). CDR3 size: 13 residues. The germline CDR1 and CDR2 sequences are SEHNR and FQNEAQ (reference sequence). Trimming shortened V by 2 bases and J by 6 bases, and 9 bases separated the two germline ends. Here the CDR3 reads CASSLTGKDTQYF. DNA for the CDR3: TGTGCCAGCAGCTTAACAGGAAAGGATACGCAGTATTTT.

The chain is built from TRBV4-2 and TRBJ2-3, with D hard to call. V lost 0 bases and J 6 bases, leaving 13 bases between the germline ends. CDR3 length equals 15 residues. Germline V lookup: CDR1 LGHNA, CDR2 YNFKEQ. The CDR3 region is CASSQEMNGLDTQYF. The CDR3 nucleotides read TGTGCCAGCAGCCAAGAAATGAACGGTTTGGATACGCAGTATTTT.

The genes are TRBV19 and TRBJ1-5; tentatively, D is TRBD1 (5 bases). CDR3 length equals 16 residues. Germline CDR1 reads LNHDA; CDR2 reads SQIVND (reference sequence). Trimming left V 2 bases short and J 1 base short, with 12 bases between. The CDR3 is CASSIPPRESNQPQHF. The CDR3 DNA follows: TGTGCCAGTAGTATACCCCCCAGGGAAAGCAATCAGCCCCAGCATTTT.

The chain joins TRBV9 to TRBJ1-1; no definite D call. V lost 4 bases to trimming and J lost 3 bases, with 22 bases between them. Germline CDR1 is SGDLS and CDR2 is YYNGEE. The CDR3 spans 17 residues. The CDR3 coding sequence is TGTGCCAGCAGCCATGACGTGAGACCGACGATCGACACTGAAGCTTTCTTT. Translating gives CASSHDVRPTIDTEAFF.

The chain carries TRBV19 and TRBJ1-5; TRBD1 is a possible D gene (5 bases). Germline assignment: CDR1 LNHDA and CDR2 SQIVND (reference sequence). Deletions cut 8 bases from V and 7 bases from J, with 18 bases between. This CDR3 has 14 amino acids. In DNA, the CDR3 is TGTGCCAGTGGGACGGCACGATTCGCACAGCCCCAGCATTTT. Residues: CASGTARFAQPQHF. The variable domain in full, completed from reference TRBV19 and TRBJ1-5, reads DGGITQSPKYLFRKEGQNVTLSCEQNLNHDAMYWYRQDPGQGLRLIYYSQIVNDFQKGDIAEGYSVSREKKESFPLTVTSAQKNPTAFYLCASGTARFAQPQHFGDGTRLSIL.

The J gene is TRBJ2-1, the V gene TRBV7-6, with 8 bases aligning to TRBD1. The germline CDR1 and CDR2 sequences are SGHVS and FNYEAQ. There are 16 residues in the CDR3. Trimming at V came to 5 bases and at J to 1 base, leaving 7 bases not matched to a gene. In DNA, the CDR3 is TGTGCCAGCAGCCCACAGGGGGTAACTTCCTACAATGAGCAGTTCTTC. Protein: CASSPQGVTSYNEQFF.

The chain employs TRBV5-1 and TRBJ2-7; 11 bases match TRBD2. Germline-derived CDR1 and CDR2 are SGHRS and YFSETQ. The J segment lost 3 bases and the V segment lost 2 bases, leaving 4 bases of the junction unmatched. The CDR3 is 15 residues long. The CDR3 sequence is CASSLTGTSGYEQYF. Written as DNA, the CDR3 is TGCGCCAGCAGCTTAACCGGGACTAGCGGCTACGAGCAGTACTTC. The whole variable domain, remainder taken from reference TRBV5-1 and TRBJ2-7, is KAGVTQTPRYLIKTRGQQVTLSCSPISGHRSVSWYQQTPGQGLQFLFEYFSETQRNKGNFPGRFSGRQFSNSRSEMNVSTLELGDSALYLCASSLTGTSGYEQYFGPGTRLTVT.

This chain uses TRBV4-2 with TRBJ2-7, with TRBD1 matching 10 bases. Germline CDR1 LGHNA, CDR2 YNFKEQ. The length of the CDR3 is 16 residues. V dropped 2 bases and J dropped 5; count of bases not matched to a gene: 9. As DNA, the CDR3 is TGTGCCAGCAGCCAAACCGGGACAGGGGAATTCCACGAGCAGTACTTC. This sequence encodes CASSQTGTGEFHEQYF.

This clone appeared a single time. The CDR3 sequence: CASSLDRGLEQYF. CDR3 DNA sequence: TGTGCCAGCAGCTTGGACAGGGGGCTCGAGCAGTACTTC. The rearrangement uses TRBV13 and TRBJ2-7; 11 bases are shared with TRBD1. Germline V CDR1 and CDR2: PRHDT, FYEKMQ (reference sequence). The V gene end was trimmed by 3 bases and the J gene end by 6 bases; junction bases not matched to a gene: 1. The CDR3 is 13 amino acids.

V gene TRBV20-1 combines with J gene TRBJ2-5, with 7 nucleotides matching TRBD1. The CDR3 consists of 11 residues. V trimming: 6 bases; J trimming: 4 bases; junction bases outside the gene matches: 2. Per the germline V gene, CDR1 is DFQATT and CDR2 is SNEGSKA (reference sequence). CDR3 in amino acids: CSANRGETQYF. The CDR3 nucleotides read TGCAGTGCAAACAGGGGAGAGACCCAGTACTTC.

The CDR3 sequence: CAWDRDHYGYTF. CDR3 coding DNA: TGTGCCTGGGACAGGGACCACTATGGCTACACCTTC. V usage is TRBV30 and J usage is TRBJ1-2; 7 bases map to TRBD1. CDR3 size: 12 residues. Germline V CDR1 and CDR2: GTSNPN, SVGIG (reference sequence). Trimming took 5 bases from V and 3 from J; bases not matched to a gene: 3.

This clone has only one observation. CDR3 nucleotides: TGTGCCAGCAGCCAAGCGGGAGGCAACTCCTACGAGCAGTACTTC. The encoded protein is CASSQAGGNSYEQYF. V and J are TRBV4-2 and TRBJ2-5; 7 nucleotides line up with TRBD2. The J call may be faulty, since TRBJ2-7 better matches the DNA end. This CDR3 spans 15 amino acids. Germline assignment: CDR1 LGHNA and CDR2 YNFKEQ.